This TCR beta chain was captured in a study of cytomegalovirus exposure and HLA in healthy donors. Findings of the study overall: In an earlier analysis, in under 700 donors, most V segments appeared productive either ~87% or ~30% of the time.

CDR1 is MNHEY and CDR2 is SVGAGI in the germline V gene. The CDR3 is made up of 13 amino acids. Trimming shortened V by 0 bases and J by 8 bases, and 5 bases separated the two germline ends. A word on this clone: Its target is unknown.

This PCR relied on a set of 60 Vbeta primers and 13 Jbeta primers. TCRdb's table, derived via immunoSEQ multiplex PCR, lists solely in-frame clones and lacks some. Its table lists around 140,000 clones. Sequencing used PBMCs. The sequence was obtained from a male donor in good health and CMV-seronegative. This chain uses TRBV6-5 with TRBJ1-6; possibly TRBD1 for D (5 bases). The CDR3: CASSYSQDSPLHF. CDR3 nucleotide sequence: TGTGCCAGCAGTTACTCACAGGATTCACCCCTCCACTTT.